Sequencing of this TCR beta chain was carried out in a study of vaccination and CD4 T cells after COVID-19. In the study overall: Samples taken post-COVID came a median about 100 days after diagnosis, ranging from 35 to 161.

The germline gives CDR1 DFQATT, CDR2 SNEGSKA (reference sequence). V shed 1 base and J 6 bases; nucleotides not matched to a gene: 7. The CDR3 is 15 amino acids. As for treatment: roughly 11-day PBMC culture with coronavirus spike peptide pools or control peptides (ViraFEST assay). With the Oncomine TCR Beta short-read assay, DNA from cultured CD4+ T cells was sequenced. MiXCR was run by TCRdb on the PCR reads, yielding one entry per CDR3 protein. This table has roughly 13,000 distinct CDR3 sequences, 25% to 30% appearing once. This clonotype was seen only a few times. Its matching antigen is unknown. Here the sequenced sample was CD4+ T cells from blood, cultured in vitro, taken before SARS-CoV-2 vaccination. V is TRBV20-1 and J is TRBJ2-4; the match to TRBD2 covers 9 bases. The receptor was derived from a human donor who received a COVID-19 vaccine. CDR3 loop: CSARGGLARRNIQYF. The CDR3 region has the DNA TGCAGTGCTAGAGGGGGACTAGCAAGGAGAAACATTCAGTACTTC.